This record concerns one T cell receptor beta chain sequence. Its antigen is unidentified. This entry belongs to a study of cytomegalovirus exposure and HLA in healthy donors. The CDR3 contains 14 residues. CDR1 is SGHDN, CDR2 FVKESK, per germline. V shed 4 bases and J shed 1 base, with 10 bases lying between them. General observations from the study: CMV serostatus was the only recorded immune exposure for donors. The authors assumed roughly uniform sequencing depth across donors for presence/absence analyses. Productive status was seen about 90% or about 30% of the time for most TCR beta V segments in an earlier analysis.

PCR used 60 Vbeta primers and 13 Jbeta primers. TCRdb keeps only in-frame clones here, not all; method: immunoSEQ multiplex PCR. The repertoire table contains about 130,000 clones. This TCR was sampled from a man under 40 in good health and CMV-seronegative. J is TRBJ1-1 and V is TRBV14, with a tentative D call TRBD1 (5 bases). Sequenced sample: PBMCs. The CDR3 DNA follows: TGTGCCAGCAGCCTGGGACTGGAGAACACTGAAGCTTTCTTT. Its protein product is CASSLGLENTEAFF.